These 17 T cell receptor beta chains were sequenced from one sample in a study of T-cell reconstitution after alpha-beta-depleted transplantation in children. During its preparation, the TCRbeta library received unique molecular identifiers. TCRdb reprocessed the PCR reads with MiXCR, giving one entry per CDR3 protein. The table shows around 450,000 distinct CDR3 sequences, with over 40% occurring only once. Specimen: PBMCs, collected before TCRalphabeta/CD19-depleted stem cell transplant. These receptors came from a girl aged 2 to 10 with aplastic anemia, due to receive a stem cell transplant.

This clonotype has just one count. V and J are TRBV20-1 and TRBJ2-7; 7 bases agree with TRBD2. V shed 6 bases, J shed 0 bases, and the junction held 11 bases outside the gene matches. CDR1 and CDR2 from the germline V gene are DFQATT and SNEGSKA (reference sequence). This CDR3 has 15 residues. CDR3 sequence reads: CSAERGGPISYEQYF. The CDR3 coding sequence is TGCAGTGCGGAGCGGGGCGGGCCCATCTCCTACGAGCAGTACTTC.

This clonotype showed up many times. The V gene is TRBV28, the J gene TRBJ2-7; the match to TRBD2 covers 10 bases. The CDR3 consists of 15 residues. J lost 5 bases, V lost 6 bases, and 10 bases had no gene match. Germline assignment: CDR1 MDHEN and CDR2 SYDVKM. CDR3 in DNA: TGTGCCAGCAGCAGACCTAGCGGGAGTGCCAACGAGCAGTACTTC. Translating gives CASSRPSGSANEQYF.

The chain couples TRBV3-1 to TRBJ2-1; 7 bases map to TRBD2. This CDR3 spans 15 amino acids. Germline loops: CDR1 LGHDT, CDR2 YNNKEL (reference sequence). V lost 3 bases and J lost 5; bases outside the gene matches: 7. The CDR3 here is CASSQWASGNNEQFF. The CDR3 coding sequence is TGTGCCAGCAGCCAGTGGGCTAGCGGTAACAATGAGCAGTTCTTC.

The rearrangement links TRBV10-3 to TRBJ2-1; TRBD2 aligns across 9 bases. Per the germline V gene, CDR1 is ENHRY and CDR2 is SYGVKD. V was pared by 4 bases and J by 5 bases, with 6 bases of the junction left unmatched. There are 15 residues in the CDR3. The CDR3 region has the DNA TGTGCCATCAGTGGGCTAGCGGGGCCTAACAATGAGCAGTTCTTC. Amino acids: CAISGLAGPNNEQFF.

The chain couples TRBV12-3 or TRBV12-4 to TRBJ2-6; no firm D call. The length of the CDR3 is 14 residues. The germline V and J ends were trimmed by 6 bases and 0 bases, with 6 bases remaining between them. CDR3 loop: CASRQTSGANVLTF. Here the CDR3 DNA reads TGTGCCAGCAGGCAGACCTCTGGGGCCAACGTCCTGACTTTC.

V is TRBV19 and J is TRBJ2-4, with 7 bases lining up with TRBD1. V lost 5 bases, J lost 3 bases, and 13 bases stayed unmatched. Germline CDR1 and CDR2: LNHDA and SQIVND (reference sequence). CDR3 size: 17 residues. CDR3: CASSEDRMRMGKNIQYF. The CDR3 DNA is TGTGCCAGTAGTGAGGACAGGATGCGGATGGGCAAAAACATTCAGTACTTC.

This clonotype showed up just a few times. The chain combines TRBV6-5 with TRBJ2-3; TRBD2 matches 8 bases. CDR1 and CDR2 (germline): MNHEY, SVGAGI. CDR3 size: 15 residues. J was trimmed by 1 base and V by 2 bases; bases with no gene match: 2. The CDR3 spells CASSYQAGGTDTQYF. The DNA of the CDR3 is TGTGCCAGCAGTTACCAAGCGGGGGGCACAGATACGCAGTATTTT.

As DNA, the CDR3 is TGTGCCACCAGCGGGGGACTAGATGAGGTCGGGGAGCTGTTTTTT. Amino acids: CATSGGLDEVGELFF. The chain carries TRBV15 and TRBJ2-2; 8 bases are shared with TRBD2. J gave up 7 bases and V 5 bases, and 9 bases lay outside the gene matches. The CDR3 extends over 15 amino acids. The germline gives CDR1 LNHNV, CDR2 YYDKDF (reference sequence). Combining the CDR3 with reference TRBV15 and TRBJ2-2 gives the whole variable domain DAMVIQNPRYQVTQFGKPVTLSCSQTLNHNVMYWYQQKSSQAPKLLFHYYDKDFNNEADTPDNFQSRRPNTSFCFLDIRSPGLGDTAMYLCATSGGLDEVGELFFGEGSRLTVL.

Many counts were recorded for this clonotype. The chain joins TRBV7-2 to TRBJ1-2, with no clear D. The germline V gene encodes CDR1 SGHTA and CDR2 FQGNSA. This CDR3 is 15 amino acids long. Trimming stripped 1 base from V and 0 bases from J, with 9 bases between. The CDR3: CASSLGAVANYGYTF. CDR3 DNA sequence: TGTGCCAGCAGCTTAGGAGCGGTAGCTAACTATGGCTACACCTTC.

The gene calls are TRBV19 and TRBJ1-2, with TRBD1 matching over 8 bases. This CDR3 contains 15 residues. Trimming removed 6 bases from V and 4 bases from J; junction bases left unmatched: 10. In germline, CDR1 is LNHDA, CDR2 SQIVND (reference sequence). CDR3 DNA sequence: TGTGCCAGTAGGCCCCCCGGGACAGGACTCTATGGCTACACCTTC. Its translation: CASRPPGTGLYGYTF.

This clonotype has a handful of counts. The chain couples TRBV5-5 to TRBJ2-2; unclear D gene. The CDR3 has 17 residues. Germline loops: CDR1 SGHKS, CDR2 YYEKEE (reference sequence). V lost 2 bases to trimming and J lost 7 bases, with 21 bases between them. The CDR3: CASSFKFPPLTVGELFF. The CDR3 DNA is TGTGCCAGCAGCTTCAAATTCCCCCCGCTCACCGTCGGGGAGCTGTTTTTT.

This clonotype has a count of ten or more. The chain employs TRBV12-3 or TRBV12-4 and TRBJ2-2, with 11 positions matching TRBD1. This CDR3 comprises 14 residues. V lost 8 bases and J lost 8; bases outside the gene matches: 7. The DNA for the CDR3 is TGTGCCAGCGAAGGACAGGGGGCGGCTGGGGAGCTGTTTTTT. Translated: CASEGQGAAGELFF.

This clonotype was seen only a few times. This chain links TRBV20-1 with TRBJ1-2, with D tentatively TRBD1 (6 bases). This CDR3 is 13 amino acids long. Germline CDR1 and CDR2: DFQATT and SNEGSKA (reference sequence). The V and J ends lost 5 bases and 7 bases respectively, with 17 bases between them. The DNA for the CDR3 is TGCAGTGCTGTAAAAGGGGGAGTAGGTGGCTACACCTTC. It encodes CSAVKGGVGGYTF.

This clonotype occurred a few times. The chain couples TRBV4-1 to TRBJ2-5; possibly TRBD1 for D (5 bases). Germline CDR1 is MGHRA and CDR2 is YSYEKL. This CDR3 has 15 amino acids. V lost 0 bases and J lost 4, with 12 bases in between. The CDR3 nucleotides read TGCGCCAGCAGCCAAGAGCAGGGTCAGGGAGAGACCCAGTACTTC. Protein product: CASSQEQGQGETQYF.

The sample holds many counts of this clonotype. The gene calls are TRBV20-1 and TRBJ2-5; unclear D gene. V was shortened by 3 bases and J by 2 bases, with 16 bases between the two germline ends. CDR1 is DFQATT and CDR2 is SNEGSKA in the germline V gene (reference sequence). This CDR3 has 15 amino acids. The CDR3 bases are TGCAGTGCTAGGGCTGGCGGCTCACCGCAAGAGACCCAGTACTTC. It codes for CSARAGGSPQETQYF.

This clonotype was seen only a few times. This chain uses TRBV29-1 with TRBJ2-1; D tentatively fits TRBD1 or TRBD2 (5 bases each). This CDR3 comprises 12 residues. V was clipped by 5 bases and J by 9 bases, with 14 bases between them. Germline lookup yields CDR1 SQVTM and CDR2 ANQGSEA. The CDR3 loop is CSVTPEGSEQFF. The CDR3 region has the DNA TGCAGCGTTACCCCCGAGGGGTCTGAGCAGTTCTTC.

CDR3 sequence: CASSYGGGGLLTQYF. Here the CDR3 DNA reads TGTGCCAGCAGTTACGGAGGGGGGGGGCTCCTTACGCAGTATTTT. The J gene is TRBJ2-3, the V gene TRBV6-5; D is perhaps TRBD2 (7 bases). Trimming shortened V by 2 bases and J by 8 bases, and 17 bases separated the two germline ends. The CDR3 covers 15 residues. The germline gives CDR1 MNHEY, CDR2 SVGAGI.